This T cell receptor beta chain was obtained from a study of shared clonotypes between healthy human individuals (dated by TCRdb to the early 2020s). Background on the whole study: The cohort included three men and a couple of women between 18 and 49 years of age. For each donor, three plates each were used for CD4 naive and CD4 memory, two plates were used for CD8 naive, and one plate was used for CD8 memory. The study deeply sequenced blood TCR repertoires of five healthy adults to estimate repertoire size and the extent of clonotype sharing between individuals. To increase sequencing depth and limit assay-specific biases, TCR repertoire library preparation and sequencing were carried out by different laboratories using diverse techniques. Per donor, leukapheresis produced somewhere between about 0.8 and 9.5 billion PBMCs. What the work shows at the level of the full study, not this receptor alone: Approximately 4.8% of naive CD4, 3.5% of naive CD8, about 2.5% of memory CD4, and approximately 0.39% of memory CD8 clonotypes were shared across several donors. Only blood was sampled, and tissue TCR repertoires likely differ from those in blood. Rarefaction of sorted-subset datasets indicated incomplete sequencing despite the large sequencing depth. Larger estimated clonotype richness was generally found for naive subsets than for memory subsets. Compared with non-shared clonotypes, clonotypes shared by all four sorted-subset donors had higher generation probabilities. Pairwise subsampling led to the expectation that sequencing depth would affect the degree of clonotype sharing among donors. The genetic and exposure-history diversity represented was limited by the small number of donors.

A single count supports this clone. Its antigen remains unidentified. No base-level quality is on record; no much larger clone is a single base apart. The donors were healthy, HIV-negative adults who had no recently reported acute infections or vaccinations. Every donor was a Caucasian adult living in Nashville, Tennessee, USA. CD4+ T cells were enriched by magnetic negative selection, after which naive cells were positively selected on CD45RA and the negative fraction was taken as the memory subset. Blood was collected by leukapheresis, and PBMCs were isolated by Ficoll-Histopaque density gradient centrifugation and then cryopreserved in liquid nitrogen vapor phase. Analytical flow cytometry was used to check the purity and quantity of each magnetically sorted T cell population. Each sorted fraction had its genomic DNA isolated and then quantified by UV absorbance on a Nanodrop 2000c. Using the deep immunoSEQ assay, TCR CDR3 regions were amplified from genomic DNA by multiplex PCR. For each cell subset, the extracted genomic DNA was distributed evenly across all wells of several immunoSEQ 96-well plates, and each plate served as one replicate. Each replicate PCR for sorted subsets received about 200 ng genomic DNA, equal to 28,000 or so T cell genomes. The purified libraries were quantified using a Qubit 3.0 fluorometer, sized with a Bioanalyzer 2100, and then quantified again using the KAPA Library Quantification kit. Every immunoSEQ 96-well plate was sequenced on a separate single-read 150-cycle Illumina NextSeq 550 flow cell. On the study's bioinformatics: Because only junctional sequences without quality scores were contained in the immunoSEQ output, filtering matching that applied to full-length reads could not be performed. To assign V/J genes and CDR3, sequences were annotated using PyIR, a Python wrapper for IgBLAST v1.9, with IMGT germline references. Reads with weak V/J assignments (E-value above 1e-6), missing CDR3, stop codons, out-of-frame junctions, or ambiguous translated residues were removed. V3J clonotypes were defined as sequences sharing an identical inferred V gene, J gene, and CDR3 amino acid sequence. Percentage overlap between repertoires was calculated by dividing the number of shared unique clonotypes by the size of the smaller repertoire. RTK rarefaction, the Chao1 estimator, and Recon v2.1 estimates of unobserved clonotypes were used to assess repertoire richness. Generation probabilities for all TCRbeta clonotypes obtained by the gDNA method from a handful of donors were computed using OLGA. As stored in TCRdb, this immuneACCESS dataset retains in-frame rearrangements with V and J assigned. A fraction of the clones does not appear; measured against another copy, unresolved V genes explain less than half of the discrepancy, and the remainder lacks a known reason. The D gene and trimming were derived from the DNA, and the V and J assignments and clone size from that table. This sample comprises approximately 940,000 clones, approximately 80% of them detected only once. Jointly, the top ten make up nearly 1.5% of the sample.

Sample: memory CD4+ T cells sorted from blood. According to the study, the label for this sample's cell subset or site signals: CD45RA-negative fraction. This TCR was sampled from a man between 18 and 29 years old in good health.

The CDR3 has the sequence CASSRTSGGASYNEQFF. The base sequence is TGTGCCAGCAGCCGTACTAGCGGGGGAGCCTCCTACAATGAGCAGTTCTTC. The sequence links TRBV5-4 to TRBJ2-1, and 11 junctional nucleotides match TRBD2. CDR1 and CDR2 are read off the germline V gene (reference sequence) as SGHNT and YYREEE. Its CDR3 holds 17 amino acids, cysteine through phenylalanine. Only the CDR3 portion is preserved as DNA: 51 bases, with reading frame beginning at the first base. From V the trimming removes 4 bases and from J it removes 0 bases, while the gene matches leave 6 bases of the junction unaccounted for.